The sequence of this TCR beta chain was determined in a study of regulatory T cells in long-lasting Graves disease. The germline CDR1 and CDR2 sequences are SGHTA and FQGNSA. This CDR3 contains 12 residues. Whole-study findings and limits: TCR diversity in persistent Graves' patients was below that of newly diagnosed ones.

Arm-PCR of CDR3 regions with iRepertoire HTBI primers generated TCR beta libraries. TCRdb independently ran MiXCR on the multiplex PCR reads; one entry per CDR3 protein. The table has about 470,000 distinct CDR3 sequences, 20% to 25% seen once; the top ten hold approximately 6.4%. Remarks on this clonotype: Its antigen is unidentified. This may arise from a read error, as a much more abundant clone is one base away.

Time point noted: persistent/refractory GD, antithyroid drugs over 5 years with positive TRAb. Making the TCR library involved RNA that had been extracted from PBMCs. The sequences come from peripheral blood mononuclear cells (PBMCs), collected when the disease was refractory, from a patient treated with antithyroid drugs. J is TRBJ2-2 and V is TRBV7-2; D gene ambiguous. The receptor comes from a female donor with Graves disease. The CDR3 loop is CAAGRNTVELFF. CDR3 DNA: TGTGCCGCCGGGCGGAACACCGTGGAGCTGTTTTTT.